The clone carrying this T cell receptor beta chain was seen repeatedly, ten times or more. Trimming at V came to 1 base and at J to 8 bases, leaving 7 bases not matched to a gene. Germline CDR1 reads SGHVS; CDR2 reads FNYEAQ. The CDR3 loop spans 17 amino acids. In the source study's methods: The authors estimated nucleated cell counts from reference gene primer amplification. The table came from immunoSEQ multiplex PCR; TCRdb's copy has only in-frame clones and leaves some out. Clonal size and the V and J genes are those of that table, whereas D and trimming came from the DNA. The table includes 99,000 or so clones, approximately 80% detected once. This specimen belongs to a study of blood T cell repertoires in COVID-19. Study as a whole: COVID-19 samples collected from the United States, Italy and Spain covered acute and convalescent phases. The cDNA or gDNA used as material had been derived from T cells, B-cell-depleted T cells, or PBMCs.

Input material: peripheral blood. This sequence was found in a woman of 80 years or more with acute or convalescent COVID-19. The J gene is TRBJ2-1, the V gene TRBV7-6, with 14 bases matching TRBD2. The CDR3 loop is CASSLEWGLAGVHEQFF. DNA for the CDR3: TGTGCCAGCAGCTTAGAATGGGGACTAGCGGGAGTTCATGAGCAGTTCTTC.